This TCR beta chain appears in the sequencing data of a study of shared clonotypes between healthy human individuals. Overall study context: Samples came from a couple of female and three male donors aged 18 to 49. Study-wide results and limits: Naive subsets generally exceeded memory subsets in estimated richness. Generation probability values for non-shared clonotypes were lower than those for clonotypes shared by all four donors.

There are 15 residues in the CDR3. Germline values: CDR1 SGHRS, CDR2 YFSETQ. Trimming left V 0 bases short and J 1 base short, with 10 bases between. With regard to this clone: What it binds is not known.

Negatively enriched CD4+ T cells were divided by CD45RA into naive and memory. Data came from immunoSEQ multiplex PCR; TCRdb stores just in-frame clones and leaves some out. In the table there are around 720,000 clones, 60% to 75% of which are singletons. Sequenced material: memory CD4+ T cells sorted from blood. Subset noted: CD45RA-negative fraction. This TCR was sampled from a woman in her 30s in good health. V gene TRBV5-1 combines with J gene TRBJ2-5, with unresolved D. CDR3 bases: TGCGCCAGCAGCTTGGGGCCCCAAGGCCAAGAGACCCAGTACTTC. It codes for CASSLGPQGQETQYF.